This T cell receptor (beta chain) was sequenced during a study of read filtering for tumor transcriptome and immune sequencing. The germline CDR1 and CDR2 sequences are DFQATT and SNEGSKA (reference sequence). The CDR3 is 17 amino acids. Trimming stripped 0 bases from V and 5 bases from J, with 20 bases between. This library used approximately 370 ng RNA and molecular barcoded adaptors spanning alpha/delta and beta/gamma chains. Each CDR3 protein is one row after TCRdb ran MiXCR on the reads. The table lists 60,000 to 75,000 distinct CDR3 sequences, 15% to 20% of them singletons, with around 9.9% in the top ten. This clonotype was found many times.

V and J are TRBV20-1 and TRBJ2-1; TRBD2 might be the D (6 bases). The TCR comes from a donor at least 40 years old with multiple myeloma. The specimen sequenced was a population of CD138-negative cells sorted from bone marrow. As DNA, the CDR3 is TGCAGTGCTAGAGATCATGAGCGGGCGGGTATACACAATGAGCAGTTCTTC. As protein: CSARDHERAGIHNEQFF.